These 6 T cell receptor beta chains were all obtained from the same sample, sequenced in a study of T cell changes during pregnancy in multiple sclerosis. Produced via immunoSEQ multiplex PCR; TCRdb's table is partial and in-frame only. The data show under 45,000 clones, roughly 92% seen once. Source: CD4+ T cells from peripheral blood mononuclear cells, taken in the first trimester of pregnancy. The receptors shown here come from a female donor with multiple sclerosis, enrolled in a pregnancy study.

This sequence joins TRBV25-1 and TRBJ1-5; 7 positions agree with TRBD1. Unmatched junction bases numbered 3, after V lost 4 bases and J lost 3 bases. CDR3 length: 14 amino acids. CDR1 and CDR2 from the germline V gene are MGHDK and SYGVNS. Here the CDR3 reads CASSATGNNQPQHF. The DNA of the CDR3 is TGTGCCAGCAGTGCGACAGGGAACAATCAGCCCCAGCATTTT.

This sequence joins TRBV18 and TRBJ2-3; 10 bases match TRBD2. The CDR3 spans 18 residues. The ends lost 3 bases at V and 2 bases at J; junction bases unmatched: 11. Per the germline V gene, CDR1 is KGHSH and CDR2 is LQKENI. Written as DNA, the CDR3 is TGTGCCAGCTCACCCCTACCTTTAGCGGGAGGCCCCACAGATACGCAGTATTTT. Amino acids: CASSPLPLAGGPTDTQYF.

The rearrangement uses TRBV2 and TRBJ2-3; 10 nucleotides align to TRBD2. The ends lost 2 bases at V and 5 bases at J; junction bases unmatched: 7. This CDR3 is built from 16 residues. Germline-derived CDR1 and CDR2 are SNHLY and FYNNEI. The CDR3 protein is CASSERWASGRDTQYF. CDR3 in DNA: TGTGCCAGCAGTGAAAGGTGGGCTAGCGGGAGAGATACGCAGTATTTT.

The rearrangement links TRBV28 to TRBJ1-1; 7 bases map to TRBD1. The V and J ends lost 5 bases and 6 bases, in that order; junction bases with no gene match: 9. CDR1 is MDHEN and CDR2 is SYDVKM in the germline V gene. The CDR3 extends over 14 amino acids. The CDR3 is CASSLDRVISEAFF. CDR3 bases: TGTGCCAGCAGTCTTGACAGGGTAATCTCTGAAGCTTTCTTT.

The chain joins TRBV5-8 to TRBJ2-3, with 11 bases matching TRBD2. The length of the CDR3 is 16 residues. V was pared by 3 bases and J by 4 bases, with 7 bases of the junction left unmatched. The germline V gene has CDR1 SGHTS and CDR2 YDEGEE. CDR3 loop: CASSSETSGKADTQYF. The CDR3 DNA reads as TGTGCCAGCAGCTCCGAGACTAGCGGGAAAGCAGATACGCAGTATTTT.

This chain links TRBV6-6 with TRBJ2-1; D is ambiguous. The length of the CDR3 is 12 residues. V lost 4 bases and J 5 bases, leaving 6 bases between the germline ends. Germline CDR1 reads MNHNY; CDR2 reads SVGAGI (reference sequence). CDR3 protein: CASSSVNNEQFF. The CDR3 DNA sequence: TGTGCCAGCAGTTCCGTTAACAATGAGCAGTTCTTC.